This T cell receptor beta chain was identified during a study of T-cell reconstitution after alpha-beta-depleted transplantation in children. Study-wide results and limits: Several hundred graft clones that had expanded were reportedly the source of alpha-beta T cells about two months after transplant. Newly made T cells mostly supplied T-cell counts and diversity one year after transplant.

During its preparation, the TCRbeta library received unique molecular identifiers. TCRdb independently ran MiXCR on the PCR reads; one entry per CDR3 protein. The sample contains around 800,000 distinct CDR3 sequences, 16% of which appear only once. This clonotype turned up a few times. As yet, its antigen is unknown. The length of the CDR3 is 15 residues. Germline V gene data show CDR1 as SQVTM and CDR2 as ANQGSEA. V lost 4 bases and J lost 3; bases outside the gene matches: 9. The sequence was obtained from a male patient between 5 and 17 years old who had a stem cell transplant for acute lymphoblastic leukemia, so the T cells may come from the graft donor. The sample consisted of PBMCs, mostly from graft donor cells, taken 360 days after TCRalphabeta/CD19-depleted stem cell transplant. The chain is built from TRBV29-1 and TRBJ1-1; the match to TRBD1 covers 9 bases. CDR3 in amino acids: CSVVGAYRGHTEAFF. Written as DNA, the CDR3 is TGCAGCGTTGTAGGGGCTTACAGGGGGCACACTGAAGCTTTCTTT.